Each of the 19 T cell receptor beta chains below was sequenced from the same sample in a study of blood T cell repertoires in COVID-19. Assay: immunoSEQ multiplex PCR; the TCRdb copy retains only in-frame clones and omits some. Among about 100,000 clones listed, around nine tenths were seen once. Sequenced material: peripheral blood. These receptors all stem from a woman aged 30 to 39 with acute or convalescent COVID-19.

The chain couples TRBV5-1 to TRBJ1-1; maybe TRBD1 (6 bases). CDR1 SGHRS and CDR2 YFSETQ come from the germline V gene. There are 13 residues in the CDR3. Deletions cut 3 bases from V and 7 bases from J, with 13 bases between. The CDR3 protein is CASSYNREFEAFF. Written as DNA, the CDR3 is TGCGCCAGCAGCTACAACAGGGAATTTGAAGCTTTCTTT.

The chain combines TRBV11-2 with TRBJ1-6; D uncertain. The germline gives CDR1 SGHAT, CDR2 FQNNGV. Trimming cost V 3 bases and J 9 bases, with 6 bases left between them. CDR3 size: 12 residues. The CDR3 sequence: CASSFEGSPLHF. For the CDR3, the DNA is TGTGCCAGCAGCTTCGAGGGTTCACCCCTCCACTTT.

V is TRBV30 and J is TRBJ2-7; the D gene is possibly TRBD2 (5 bases). V was pared by 4 bases and J by 0 bases, with 13 bases between. Germline values: CDR1 GTSNPN, CDR2 SVGIG (reference sequence). The CDR3 runs to 14 residues. The CDR3 coding sequence is TGTGCCTGGACGCAAACCGGGGACTCCTACGAGCAGTACTTC. Protein product: CAWTQTGDSYEQYF.

This rearrangement joins TRBV7-8 to TRBJ1-1; D remains ambiguous. This CDR3 has 13 amino acids. Germline loops: CDR1 SGHVS, CDR2 FQNEAQ. The V and J ends lost 2 bases and 8 bases respectively, with 12 bases between them. DNA of the CDR3: TGTGCCAGCAGCTTATCGGACTGGTTGGAAGCTTTCTTT. Encoded protein: CASSLSDWLEAFF.

This clone was found once. The rearrangement links TRBV4-2 to TRBJ2-7, with D maybe TRBD2 (5 bases). Looked up from germline, CDR1 is LGHNA and CDR2 is YNFKEQ. The V end was cut by 4 bases, the J end by 0 bases, with 13 bases between. The CDR3 has 15 residues. CDR3 sequence (DNA): TGTGCCAGCAGCCGCCTGGACTCGATCTCCTACGAGCAGTACTTC. This translates into CASSRLDSISYEQYF.

CDR3 residues: CATSEGGLYEQFF. The CDR3 coding sequence is TGTGCCACCAGTGAGGGGGGGTTGTATGAGCAGTTCTTC. The chain uses TRBV24-1 and TRBJ2-1; 7 nucleotides agree with TRBD2. Germline V gene lookup returns CDR1 KGHDR and CDR2 SFDVKD. J gave up 8 bases and V 4 bases, and 4 bases lay outside the gene matches. This CDR3 region has 13 residues.

The V call is TRBV27, the J call TRBJ1-6; D gene unclear. Trimming pared 3 bases from V and 7 bases from J, leaving 7 bases between. This CDR3 contains 13 residues. Germline loops: CDR1 MNHEY, CDR2 SMNVEV (reference sequence). Here the CDR3 reads CASSFGLNSPLHF. DNA of the CDR3: TGTGCCAGCAGTTTCGGACTCAATTCACCCCTCCACTTT.

V is TRBV6-5 and J is TRBJ1-1; unclear D gene. Germline V gene sequence: CDR1 MNHEY, CDR2 SVGAGI. Between the trimmed V and J ends, which lost 5 bases and 4 bases, there was a span of 8 bases. The CDR3 is 12 residues long. The chain's CDR3 is CASSPSGTEAFF. The DNA for the CDR3 is TGTGCCAGCAGTCCTAGCGGCACTGAAGCTTTCTTT.

The chain carries TRBV9 and TRBJ1-6, with 8 bases matching TRBD1. CDR1 SGDLS and CDR2 YYNGEE come from the germline V gene. The CDR3 contains 15 residues. The ends lost 2 bases at V and 7 bases at J; junction bases unmatched: 5. The CDR3 nucleotides read TGTGCCAGCAGCGTGGGGACAGGTAACAATTCACCCCTCCACTTT. Its protein is CASSVGTGNNSPLHF.

This chain joins TRBV28 and TRBJ1-2; TRBD1 matches 9 bases. This CDR3 has 15 residues. V was clipped by 5 bases and J by 5 bases; unmatched bases: 9. The germline V gene has CDR1 MDHEN and CDR2 SYDVKM. CDR3 DNA sequence: TGTGCCAGCAGTCCTCGGGACAGGGATAATTATGGCTACACCTTC. It codes for CASSPRDRDNYGYTF.

The rearrangement uses TRBV7-9 and TRBJ2-1; D may be TRBD2 (5 bases). In germline, CDR1 is SEHNR, CDR2 FQNEAQ (reference sequence). CDR3 size: 14 residues. V was pared by 4 bases and J by 4 bases, with 11 bases between. The CDR3 sequence is CASSSQRPYNEQFF. Here the CDR3 DNA reads TGTGCCAGCAGCTCCCAGCGGCCTTACAATGAGCAGTTCTTC.

The chain is built from TRBV7-9 and TRBJ2-4; the match to TRBD1 covers 7 bases. CDR3 size: 13 residues. In germline, CDR1 is SEHNR, CDR2 FQNEAQ (reference sequence). The J segment lost 5 bases and the V segment lost 5 bases, leaving 3 bases of the junction unmatched. CDR3 residues: CASSRDSENIQYF. The CDR3, as DNA: TGTGCCAGCAGCCGGGACAGCGAAAACATTCAGTACTTC.

This clone was recorded once. V usage is TRBV27 and J usage is TRBJ2-7; 7 bases are shared with TRBD1. Germline V gene data show CDR1 as MNHEY and CDR2 as SMNVEV (reference sequence). Germline trimming cut 5 bases from V and 3 bases from J; bases unmatched to any gene: 7. CDR3 length: 14 amino acids. The CDR3 protein is CASSIRDSDYEQYF. CDR3 in DNA: TGTGCCAGCAGTATCCGGGACAGCGACTACGAGCAGTACTTC.

V gene TRBV19 combines with J gene TRBJ1-2; D remains ambiguous. Per the germline V gene, CDR1 is LNHDA and CDR2 is SQIVND (reference sequence). This CDR3 has 16 amino acids. V was cut by 2 bases and J by 4 bases, with 17 bases left in between. The CDR3 loop is CASSISKELSGYGYTF. CDR3 nucleotide sequence: TGTGCCAGTAGTATAAGTAAGGAACTAAGCGGCTATGGCTACACCTTC.

The gene calls are TRBV7-2 and TRBJ2-5; 10 bases align to TRBD2. Germline-derived CDR1 and CDR2 are SGHTA and FQGNSA. The CDR3 has 16 residues. V was clipped by 1 base and J by 6 bases; unmatched bases: 8. The DNA for the CDR3 is TGTGCCAGCAGCTTAGGAGTAGCTAGCGGGAGTCAGACCCAGTACTTC. Translation: CASSLGVASGSQTQYF.

The chain employs TRBV2 and TRBJ1-2, with 7 bases matching TRBD1. The CDR3 is 15 amino acids. V lost 6 bases to trimming and J lost 8 bases; unmatched junction nucleotides: 15. CDR1 SNHLY and CDR2 FYNNEI come from the germline V gene. The CDR3 loop reads CASSQKTGSVGGYTF. DNA of the CDR3: TGTGCCAGCAGCCAGAAGACAGGGAGCGTCGGGGGCTACACCTTC.

The chain is built from TRBV5-1 and TRBJ1-5, with 9 nucleotides matching TRBD1. J was trimmed by 7 bases and V by 4 bases; bases with no gene match: 6. This CDR3 has 14 residues. CDR1 is SGHRS and CDR2 is YFSETQ in the germline V gene. CDR3 protein: CASSPGQGQQPQHF. The CDR3 DNA reads as TGCGCCAGCAGCCCGGGACAGGGTCAACAGCCCCAGCATTTT.

J is TRBJ1-2 and V is TRBV5-5; possible D gene TRBD1, 5 bases. The CDR3 has 16 amino acids. Germline V gene data show CDR1 as SGHKS and CDR2 as YYEKEE (reference sequence). The V end was cut by 2 bases, the J end by 0 bases, with 14 bases between. The CDR3 DNA reads TGTGCCAGCAGCTTCGGGGGTACCCCAGCTAACTATGGCTACACCTTC. This translates into CASSFGGTPANYGYTF.

The chain employs TRBV7-9 and TRBJ1-5; D is perhaps TRBD1 (6 bases). This CDR3 spans 12 amino acids. Trimming removed 3 bases from V and 7 bases from J, with 7 bases in between. CDR1 is SEHNR and CDR2 is FQNEAQ in the germline V gene (reference sequence). Here the CDR3 DNA reads TGTGCCAGCAGCTTGGGACACCAGCCCCAGCATTTT. Translating gives CASSLGHQPQHF.